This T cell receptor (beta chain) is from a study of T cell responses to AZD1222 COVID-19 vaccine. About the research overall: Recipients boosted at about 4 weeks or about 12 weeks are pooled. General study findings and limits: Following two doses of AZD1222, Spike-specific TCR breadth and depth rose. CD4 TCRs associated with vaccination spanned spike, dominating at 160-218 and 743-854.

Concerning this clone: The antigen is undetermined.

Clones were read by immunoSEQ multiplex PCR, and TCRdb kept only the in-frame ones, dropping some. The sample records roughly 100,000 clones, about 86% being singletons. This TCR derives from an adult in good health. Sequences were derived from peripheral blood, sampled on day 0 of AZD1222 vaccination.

In DNA form, the CDR3 reads TGTGCCTGGAGTACGGGACAGGGGGATCAGCCCCAGCATTTT. Translating gives CAWSTGQGDQPQHF. The chain carries TRBV30 and TRBJ1-5; 11 bases are shared with TRBD1. This CDR3 is built from 14 residues. The junction had 2 bases not matched to a gene; V was cut back by 2 bases and J by 5 bases. Germline loops: CDR1 GTSNPN, CDR2 SVGIG (reference sequence).